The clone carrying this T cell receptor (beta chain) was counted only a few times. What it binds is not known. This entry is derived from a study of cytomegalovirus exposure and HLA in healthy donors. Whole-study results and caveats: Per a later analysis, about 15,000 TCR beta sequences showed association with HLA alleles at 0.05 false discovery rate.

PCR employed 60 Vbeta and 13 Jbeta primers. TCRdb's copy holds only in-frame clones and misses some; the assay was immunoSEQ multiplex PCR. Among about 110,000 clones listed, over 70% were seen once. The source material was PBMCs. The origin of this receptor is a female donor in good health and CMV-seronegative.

The CDR3 spells CASSEGLASDTQYF. The CDR3, as DNA: TGTGCCAGCAGTGAGGGACTAGCGTCAGATACGCAGTATTTT. This sequence joins TRBV2 and TRBJ2-3; 10 bases map to TRBD2. Germline values: CDR1 SNHLY, CDR2 FYNNEI. Germline trimming cut 3 bases from V and 4 bases from J; bases unmatched to any gene: 1. CDR3 size: 14 residues.